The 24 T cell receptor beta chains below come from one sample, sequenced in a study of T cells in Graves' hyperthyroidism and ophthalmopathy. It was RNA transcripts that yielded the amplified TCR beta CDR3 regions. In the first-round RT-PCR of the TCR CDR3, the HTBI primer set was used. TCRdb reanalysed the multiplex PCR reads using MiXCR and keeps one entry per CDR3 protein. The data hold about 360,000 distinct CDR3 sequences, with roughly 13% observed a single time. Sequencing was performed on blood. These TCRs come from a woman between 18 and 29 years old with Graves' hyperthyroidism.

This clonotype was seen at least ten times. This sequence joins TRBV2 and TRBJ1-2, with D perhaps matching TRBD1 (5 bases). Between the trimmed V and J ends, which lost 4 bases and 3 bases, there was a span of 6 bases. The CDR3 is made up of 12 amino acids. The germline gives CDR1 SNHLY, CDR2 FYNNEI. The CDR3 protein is CASSAGYYGYTF. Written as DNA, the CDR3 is TGTGCCAGCAGTGCAGGGTACTATGGCTACACCTTC. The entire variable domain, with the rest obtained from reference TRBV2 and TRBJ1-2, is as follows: EPEVTQTPSHQVTQMGQEVILRCVPISNHLYFYWYRQILGQKVEFLVSFYNNEISEKSEIFDDQFSVERPDGSNFTLKIRSTKLEDSAMYFCASSAGYYGYTFGSGTRLTVV.

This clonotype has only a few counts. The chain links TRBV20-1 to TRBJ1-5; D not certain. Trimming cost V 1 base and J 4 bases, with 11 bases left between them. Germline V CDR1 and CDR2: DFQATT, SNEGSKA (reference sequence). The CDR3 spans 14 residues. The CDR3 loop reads CSARASARNQPQHF. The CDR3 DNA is TGCAGTGCTAGAGCCTCAGCCAGGAATCAGCCCCAGCATTTT.

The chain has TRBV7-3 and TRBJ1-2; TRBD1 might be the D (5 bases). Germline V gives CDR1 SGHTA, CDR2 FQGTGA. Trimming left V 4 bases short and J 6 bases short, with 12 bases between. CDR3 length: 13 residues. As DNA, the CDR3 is TGTGCCAGCAGCTCCCCGGGGCTCGATGGCTACACCTTC. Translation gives CASSSPGLDGYTF. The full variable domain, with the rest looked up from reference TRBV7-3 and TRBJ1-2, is GAGVSQTPSNKVTEKGKYVELRCDPISGHTALYWYRQSLGQGPEFLIYFQGTGAADDSGLPNDRFFAVRPEGSVSTLKIQRTERGDSAVYLCASSSPGLDGYTFGSGTRLTVV.

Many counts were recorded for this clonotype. The CDR3 is CASSYQGDPSTDTQYF. In DNA form, the CDR3 reads TGTGCCAGCAGTTACCAGGGGGACCCTAGCACAGATACGCAGTATTTT. V usage is TRBV6-6 and J usage is TRBJ2-3; 7 bases map to TRBD1. J lost 0 bases, V lost 2 bases, and 5 bases had no gene match. The CDR3 runs to 16 residues. The germline V gene encodes CDR1 MNHNY and CDR2 SVGAGI (reference sequence).

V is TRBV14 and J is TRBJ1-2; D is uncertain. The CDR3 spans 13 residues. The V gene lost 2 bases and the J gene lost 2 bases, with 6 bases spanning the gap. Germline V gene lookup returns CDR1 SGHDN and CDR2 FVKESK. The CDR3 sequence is CASSQLLNYGYTF. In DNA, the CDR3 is TGTGCCAGCAGCCAACTCTTGAACTATGGCTACACCTTC.

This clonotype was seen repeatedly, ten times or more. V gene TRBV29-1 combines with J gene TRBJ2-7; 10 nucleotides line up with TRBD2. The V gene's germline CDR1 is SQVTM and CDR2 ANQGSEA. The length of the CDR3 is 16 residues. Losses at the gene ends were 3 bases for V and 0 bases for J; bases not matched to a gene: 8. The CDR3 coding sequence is TGCAGCGTTGATTCCCGTCTAGCGGGGGCCTCCTACGAGCAGTACTTC. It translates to CSVDSRLAGASYEQYF.

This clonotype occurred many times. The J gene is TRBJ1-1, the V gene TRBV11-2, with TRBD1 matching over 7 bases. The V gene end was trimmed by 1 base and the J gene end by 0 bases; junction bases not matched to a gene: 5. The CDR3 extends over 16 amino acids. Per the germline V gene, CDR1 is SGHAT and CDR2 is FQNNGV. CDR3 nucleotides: TGTGCCAGCAGCTTAGCGGCGACAGGGTTGAACACTGAAGCTTTCTTT. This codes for CASSLAATGLNTEAFF.

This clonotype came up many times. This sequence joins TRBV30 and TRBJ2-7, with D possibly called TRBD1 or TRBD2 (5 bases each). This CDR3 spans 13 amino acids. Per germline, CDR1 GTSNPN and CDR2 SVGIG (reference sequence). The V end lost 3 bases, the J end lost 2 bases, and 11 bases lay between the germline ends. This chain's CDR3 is CAWRGTGAYEQYF. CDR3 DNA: TGTGCCTGGAGGGGGACCGGAGCCTACGAGCAGTACTTC.

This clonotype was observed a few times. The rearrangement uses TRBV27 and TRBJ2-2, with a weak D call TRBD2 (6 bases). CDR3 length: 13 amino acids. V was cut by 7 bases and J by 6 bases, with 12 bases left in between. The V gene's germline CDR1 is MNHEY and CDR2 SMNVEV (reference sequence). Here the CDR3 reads CASTPGEAGELFF. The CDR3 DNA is TGTGCCAGCACCCCGGGAGAAGCCGGGGAGCTGTTTTTT.

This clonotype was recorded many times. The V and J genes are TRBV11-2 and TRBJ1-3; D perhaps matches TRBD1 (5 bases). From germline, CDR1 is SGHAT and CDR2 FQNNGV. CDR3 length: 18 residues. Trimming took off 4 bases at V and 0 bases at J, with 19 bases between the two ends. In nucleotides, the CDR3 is TGTGCCAGCAGCTCCCACGGGACCCGGGACGCCTCTGGAAACACCATATATTTT. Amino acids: CASSSHGTRDASGNTIYF.

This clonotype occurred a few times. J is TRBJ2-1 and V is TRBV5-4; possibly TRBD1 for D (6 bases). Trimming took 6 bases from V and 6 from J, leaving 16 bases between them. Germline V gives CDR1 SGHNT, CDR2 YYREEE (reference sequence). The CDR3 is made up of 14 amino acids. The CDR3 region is CASTSSDRLNEQFF. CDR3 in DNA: TGTGCCAGCACCTCCTCGGACAGACTCAATGAGCAGTTCTTC.

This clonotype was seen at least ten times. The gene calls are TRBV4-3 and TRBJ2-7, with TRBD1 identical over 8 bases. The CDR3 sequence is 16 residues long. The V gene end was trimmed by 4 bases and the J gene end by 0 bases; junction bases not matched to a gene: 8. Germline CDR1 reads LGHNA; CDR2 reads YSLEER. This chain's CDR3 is CASSPLDRESSYEQYF. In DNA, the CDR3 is TGCGCCAGCAGCCCCCTGGACAGGGAAAGCTCCTACGAGCAGTACTTC.

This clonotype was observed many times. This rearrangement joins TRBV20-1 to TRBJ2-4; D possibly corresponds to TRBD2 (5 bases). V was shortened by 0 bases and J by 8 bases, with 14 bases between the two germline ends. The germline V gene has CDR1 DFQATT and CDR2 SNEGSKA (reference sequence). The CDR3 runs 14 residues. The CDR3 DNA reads TGCAGTGCTAGAGATCGGGAAGGGTTGCACATTCAGTACTTC. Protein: CSARDREGLHIQYF.

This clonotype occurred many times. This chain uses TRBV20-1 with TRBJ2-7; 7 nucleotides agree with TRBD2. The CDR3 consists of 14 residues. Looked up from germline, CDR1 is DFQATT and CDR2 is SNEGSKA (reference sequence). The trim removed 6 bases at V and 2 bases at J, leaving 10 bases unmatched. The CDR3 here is CSATTPAGTYEQYF. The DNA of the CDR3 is TGCAGTGCAACCACTCCAGCGGGGACCTACGAGCAGTACTTC.

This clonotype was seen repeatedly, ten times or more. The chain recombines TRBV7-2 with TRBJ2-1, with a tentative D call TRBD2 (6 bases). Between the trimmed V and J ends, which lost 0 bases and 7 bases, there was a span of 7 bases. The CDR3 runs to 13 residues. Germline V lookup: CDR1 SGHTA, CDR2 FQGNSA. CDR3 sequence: CASSLAGLNEQFF. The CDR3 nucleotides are TGTGCCAGCAGCTTAGCGGGACTGAATGAGCAGTTCTTC.

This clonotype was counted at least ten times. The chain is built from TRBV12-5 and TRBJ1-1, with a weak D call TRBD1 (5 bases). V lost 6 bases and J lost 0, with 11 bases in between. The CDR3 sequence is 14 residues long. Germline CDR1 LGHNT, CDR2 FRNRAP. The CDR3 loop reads CASGVGRMNTEAFF. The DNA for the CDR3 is TGTGCTAGTGGGGTGGGACGGATGAACACTGAAGCTTTCTTT.

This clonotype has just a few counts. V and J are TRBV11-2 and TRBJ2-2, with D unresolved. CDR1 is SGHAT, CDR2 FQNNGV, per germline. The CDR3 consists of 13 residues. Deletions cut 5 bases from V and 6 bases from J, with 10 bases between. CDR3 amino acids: CASSSPISGELFF. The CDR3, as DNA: TGTGCCAGCAGCAGTCCTATCTCCGGGGAGCTGTTTTTT.

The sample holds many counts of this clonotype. CDR3 amino acids: CASRGLLDTQYF. The CDR3 DNA reads TGTGCCAGCCGCGGTTTATTGGATACGCAGTATTTT. The chain links TRBV7-2 to TRBJ2-3; D remains ambiguous. The germline V and J ends were trimmed by 8 bases and 6 bases, with 12 bases remaining between them. CDR1 and CDR2 (germline): SGHTA, FQGNSA. The length of the CDR3 is 12 residues.

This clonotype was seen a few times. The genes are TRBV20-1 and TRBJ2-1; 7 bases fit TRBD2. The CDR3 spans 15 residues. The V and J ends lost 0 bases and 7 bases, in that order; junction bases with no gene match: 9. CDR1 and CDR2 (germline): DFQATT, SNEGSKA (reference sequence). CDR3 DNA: TGCAGTGCTAGAGAAGGGGAGGGTGTAAGGAATGAGCAGTTCTTC. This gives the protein CSAREGEGVRNEQFF.

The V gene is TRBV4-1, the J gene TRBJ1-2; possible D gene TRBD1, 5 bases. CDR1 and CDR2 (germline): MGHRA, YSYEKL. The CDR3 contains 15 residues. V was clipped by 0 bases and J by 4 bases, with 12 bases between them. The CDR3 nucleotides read TGCGCCAGCAGCCAAGAGCGGACGGACATCTATGGCTACACCTTC. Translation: CASSQERTDIYGYTF.

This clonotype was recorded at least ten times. This CDR3 reads CASSLVSETQYF. CDR3 coding DNA: TGTGCCAGCAGCTTAGTTTCCGAGACCCAGTACTTC. The V and J genes are TRBV11-2 and TRBJ2-5; D remains ambiguous. V was trimmed by 1 base and J by 5 bases, leaving 5 bases between them. Per the germline V gene, CDR1 is SGHAT and CDR2 is FQNNGV. The CDR3 covers 12 residues.

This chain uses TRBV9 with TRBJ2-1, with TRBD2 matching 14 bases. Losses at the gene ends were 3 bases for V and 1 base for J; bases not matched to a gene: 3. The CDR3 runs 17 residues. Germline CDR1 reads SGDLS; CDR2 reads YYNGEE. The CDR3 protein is CASSAGTSGSSYNEQFF. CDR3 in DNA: TGTGCCAGCAGCGCGGGGACTAGCGGGAGTTCCTACAATGAGCAGTTCTTC.

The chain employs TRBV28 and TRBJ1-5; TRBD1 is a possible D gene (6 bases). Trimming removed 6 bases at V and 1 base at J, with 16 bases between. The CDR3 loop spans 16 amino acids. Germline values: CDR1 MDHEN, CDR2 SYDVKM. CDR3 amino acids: CASRPGQRRSNQPQHF. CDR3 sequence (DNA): TGTGCCAGCAGACCCGGACAGAGAAGAAGCAATCAGCCCCAGCATTTT. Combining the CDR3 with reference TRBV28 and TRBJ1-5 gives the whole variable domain DVKVTQSSRYLVKRTGEKVFLECVQDMDHENMFWYRQDPGLGLRLIYFSYDVKMKEKGDIPEGYSVSREKKERFSLILESASTNQTSMYLCASRPGQRRSNQPQHFGDGTRLSIL.

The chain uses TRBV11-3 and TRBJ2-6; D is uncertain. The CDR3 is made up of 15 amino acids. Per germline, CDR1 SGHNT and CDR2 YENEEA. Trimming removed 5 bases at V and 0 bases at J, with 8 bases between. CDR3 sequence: CASSPGISGANVLTF. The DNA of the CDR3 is TGTGCCAGCAGCCCGGGTATCTCTGGGGCCAACGTCCTGACTTTC.